This T cell receptor (beta chain) was profiled in a study of T cells expressing NK-cell markers. Background on the study: Repertoires of TCR beta were obtained from T cells sorted as CD3+CD56+NKG2C+, CD3+CD56+NKG2C- and CD3+CD56-NKG2C+. Whole-study findings and limits: The CD3+CD56-NKG2C+ fraction of several donors was likewise dominated by these clonotypes.

In the case of this clonotype: Its cognate antigen is unknown.

One entry per CDR3 protein, without DNA, is what TCRdb gives after re-calling the 5' RACE reads. The sample holds about 150,000 distinct CDR3 sequences. This CDR3 region has 15 residues. Per the germline V gene, CDR1 is LNHNV and CDR2 is YYDKDF (reference sequence). The V and J genes are TRBV15 and TRBJ2-7; there is no DNA to check the TCRdb D call of TRBD1. The receptor's source is a man aged 18 to 69 in good health. The sequencing input was blood T cells: a sorted CD56 or NKG2C T cell subset, CD4+ or CD8+ T cells, or bulk PBMC T cells (not recorded which). The CDR3 loop is CATSSETGGSYEQYF.